The present T cell receptor beta chain was sequenced within a study of long-term antiretroviral therapy in people with HIV. Study-wide results and caveats: Blood, drawn from the mid-2000s to the late 2010s, may reflect older ART regimens.

Looked up from germline, CDR1 is MNHNS and CDR2 is SASEGT. V lost 4 bases and J lost 5, with 11 bases in between. The CDR3 loop spans 14 amino acids. Researchers report immunoSEQ v3.0 was run at survey level. The data were produced by immunoSEQ multiplex PCR, yet TCRdb's version contains in-frame clones alone and is incomplete. The sample has about 14,000 clones, 75% to 85% seen once; the top ten hold around 21%. Remarks on this clone: Its matching antigen is unknown.

This clonotype was sampled from a man aged 40-55 years with HIV. The V and J genes are TRBV6-1 and TRBJ2-2, with no clear D. The sequencing here drew on unsorted PBMCs, taken 1.3 years before starting antiretroviral therapy. The CDR3 bases are TGTGCCAGCAGTGCCTATACAAGGACCGGGGAGCTGTTTTTT. As protein: CASSAYTRTGELFF.